This passage covers 22 T cell receptor beta chains from one sample sequenced in a study of vaccination and CD4 T cells after COVID-19. No cognate antigen is known for these TCRs. Treatment in this sample: approximately nine-day PBMC culture with coronavirus spike peptide pools or control peptides (ViraFEST assay). Samples of CD4+ T cells were obtained from the unexposed donor before the COVID-19 pandemic (2011-2018). The study sequenced cultured CD4+ T cell DNA using the Oncomine TCR Beta short-read assay. MiXCR was run by TCRdb on the PCR reads, yielding one entry per CDR3 protein. This sample carries some 6,600 distinct CDR3 sequences, around 49% of them seen once, and the ten largest clones take around 43%. Sequencing used CD4+ T cells from blood, cultured in vitro. Source of these receptors: a human donor in good health.

This clonotype appeared a few times. V is TRBV6-2 or TRBV6-3 and J is TRBJ2-3, with 7 bases that match TRBD2. The CDR3 has 16 residues. Per germline, CDR1 MNHEY and CDR2 SVGEGT. With V trimmed by 2 bases and J by 3 bases, 8 bases remained unmatched. The CDR3 DNA reads as TGTGCCAGCAGTTACCCGACTAGCAGTCTTACAGATACGCAGTATTTT. Translated, it gives CASSYPTSSLTDTQYF.

DNA of the CDR3: TGTGCCAGCAGTTTATACCCCGGCCAGGGTTCGGGCTACACCTTC. Its protein is CASSLYPGQGSGYTF. The rearrangement uses TRBV27 and TRBJ1-2; perhaps TRBD1 as D (5 bases). The germline V and J ends were trimmed by 1 base and 8 bases, with 17 bases remaining between them. Per the germline V gene, CDR1 is MNHEY and CDR2 is SMNVEV (reference sequence). The CDR3 length is 15 residues.

The chain carries TRBV7-8 and TRBJ1-2; D is uncertain. Germline V gene sequence: CDR1 SGHVS, CDR2 FQNEAQ. The CDR3 covers 15 residues. Trimming took 5 bases from V and 6 from J, leaving 19 bases between them. The CDR3 coding sequence is TGTGCCAGCAGCAGCCCGGCGGAGGTCCCTCATGGCTACACCTTC. This gives the protein CASSSPAEVPHGYTF. Together with reference TRBV7-8 and TRBJ1-2, the CDR3 gives the full variable domain: GAGVSQSPRYKVAKRGQDVALRCDPISGHVSLFWYQQALGQGPEFLTYFQNEAQLDKSGLPSDRFFAERPEGSVSTLKIQRTQQEDSAVYLCASSSPAEVPHGYTFGSGTRLTVV.

The V gene is TRBV2, the J gene TRBJ2-5, with 8 positions matching TRBD2. Germline V gene sequence: CDR1 SNHLY, CDR2 FYNNEI. This CDR3 contains 13 residues. Trimming removed 7 bases from V and 7 bases from J; junction bases left unmatched: 8. CDR3 coding DNA: TGTGCCAGCACTGCGACTAGCGAAGGGACCCAGTACTTC. It codes for CASTATSEGTQYF. The complete variable domain, with remaining parts taken from reference TRBV2 and TRBJ2-5, reads EPEVTQTPSHQVTQMGQEVILRCVPISNHLYFYWYRQILGQKVEFLVSFYNNEISEKSEIFDDQFSVERPDGSNFTLKIRSTKLEDSAMYFCASTATSEGTQYFGPGTRLLVL.

The J gene is TRBJ2-5, the V gene TRBV27, with 10 nucleotides matching TRBD2. Germline V gives CDR1 MNHEY, CDR2 SMNVEV (reference sequence). With 6 bases clipped from V and 1 base from J, the junction kept 8 bases outside the gene matches. The CDR3 is 16 residues long. CDR3 in amino acids: CASRRWGTSAQETQYF. The CDR3 coding sequence is TGTGCCAGCAGGAGATGGGGGACTAGCGCCCAAGAGACCCAGTACTTC.

The V gene is TRBV6-5, the J gene TRBJ1-2; no reliable D call. This CDR3 contains 11 residues. Between the trimmed V and J ends, which lost 2 bases and 6 bases, there was a span of 4 bases. CDR1 and CDR2 (germline): MNHEY, SVGAGI. Here the CDR3 DNA reads TGTGCCAGCAGTTACCAGGATGGCTACACCTTC. Its translation: CASSYQDGYTF.

DNA for the CDR3: TGTGCCAGCAGCTTACCGGATAGCACAGATACGCAGTATTTT. Protein: CASSLPDSTDTQYF. The chain joins TRBV11-2 to TRBJ2-3; D is unresolved. The CDR3 is made up of 14 amino acids. Looked up from germline, CDR1 is SGHAT and CDR2 is FQNNGV. Trimming removed 2 bases at V and 0 bases at J, with 6 bases between.

The chain has TRBV12-5 and TRBJ2-4, with D possibly being TRBD2 (6 bases). This CDR3 is built from 19 residues. The germline V gene encodes CDR1 LGHNT and CDR2 FRNRAP. V was trimmed by 0 bases and J by 0 bases, leaving 18 bases between them. CDR3 bases: TGTGCTAGTGGTTTGGTACGGGGTAGCGGCATTCTAGCCAAAAACATTCAGTACTTC. Protein product: CASGLVRGSGILAKNIQYF. The full variable domain, in which reference TRBV12-5 and TRBJ2-4 provide the parts outside the CDR3, is DARVTQTPRHKVTEMGQEVTMRCQPILGHNTVFWYRQTMMQGLELLAYFRNRAPLDDSGMPKDRFSAEMPDATLATLKIQPSEPRDSAVYFCASGLVRGSGILAKNIQYFGAGTRLSVL.

This clonotype was seen just once. The chain has TRBV20-1 and TRBJ2-1, with D perhaps matching TRBD2 (6 bases). V was trimmed by 5 bases and J by 3 bases, leaving 17 bases between them. The CDR3 runs to 15 residues. Germline assignment: CDR1 DFQATT and CDR2 SNEGSKA (reference sequence). CDR3 DNA: TGCAGTGCTTCTCCTCCCGTGGGACTCTACAATGAGCAGTTCTTC. Encoded protein: CSASPPVGLYNEQFF.

The chain uses TRBV6-5 and TRBJ1-2; 8 positions agree with TRBD1. J gave up 2 bases and V 2 bases, and 1 base lay outside the gene matches. The CDR3 consists of 14 residues. Germline CDR1 and CDR2: MNHEY and SVGAGI. The DNA of the CDR3 is TGTGCCAGCAGTTACGGGGACAGGAACTATGGCTACACCTTC. Translating gives CASSYGDRNYGYTF.

This clonotype was counted a few times. The chain carries TRBV6-1 and TRBJ1-5; TRBD1 agrees at 7 bases. V dropped 10 bases and J dropped 2; count of bases not matched to a gene: 11. The germline gives CDR1 MNHNS, CDR2 SASEGT. This CDR3 has 15 amino acids. The CDR3 nucleotides read TGTGCCATCAGACAGGGAACGGTGGGCAATCAGCCCCAGCATTTT. Amino acid sequence: CAIRQGTVGNQPQHF.

The V call is TRBV30, the J call TRBJ2-4; D is possibly TRBD1 (6 bases). This CDR3 has 13 residues. The V and J ends lost 4 bases and 5 bases respectively, with 12 bases between them. CDR1 GTSNPN and CDR2 SVGIG come from the germline V gene (reference sequence). The CDR3 reads CAWNRESQNIQYF. The CDR3 DNA reads TGTGCCTGGAACAGGGAAAGCCAAAACATTCAGTACTTC.

This chain uses TRBV6-4 with TRBJ2-7; D is perhaps TRBD1 or TRBD2 (7 bases each). The CDR3 consists of 15 residues. CDR1 and CDR2 (germline): MRHNA, SNTAGT. This CDR3 is CTGEGLQLPPAEQYF. The CDR3 DNA sequence: TGTACAGGGGAGGGACTACAATTACCCCCTGCCGAGCAGTACTTC.

The V gene is TRBV10-1, the J gene TRBJ2-1, with D unresolved. The length of the CDR3 is 14 residues. Germline CDR1 reads WNHNN; CDR2 reads SYGVQD (reference sequence). V lost 2 bases, J lost 4 bases, and 9 bases lay in between. CDR3 in amino acids: CASSEGLDYNEQFF. DNA for the CDR3: TGCGCCAGCAGTGAGGGGCTAGATTACAATGAGCAGTTCTTC.

The chain links TRBV19 to TRBJ1-5, with TRBD1 matching 9 bases. In germline, CDR1 is LNHDA, CDR2 SQIVND (reference sequence). V lost 7 bases and J lost 4; bases outside the gene matches: 5. CDR3 length: 14 amino acids. The CDR3 nucleotides are TGTGCCAGTAACAGAGGACAGGGGAATCAGCCCCAGCATTTT. It yields the protein CASNRGQGNQPQHF.

This clonotype was counted between two and nine times. V is TRBV7-7 and J is TRBJ2-5, with TRBD1 matching 8 bases. V was pared by 5 bases and J by 4 bases, with 9 bases of the junction left unmatched. The CDR3 is 15 residues long. Per germline, CDR1 SSHAT and CDR2 FNYEAQ (reference sequence). This CDR3 is CASSATGAGGETQYF. The DNA for the CDR3 is TGTGCCAGCAGCGCGACAGGGGCAGGGGGAGAGACCCAGTACTTC.

The chain carries TRBV10-2 and TRBJ1-5; D call uncertain. Germline V gene sequence: CDR1 WSHSY, CDR2 SAAADI. The CDR3 loop spans 15 amino acids. V lost 5 bases and J 0 bases, leaving 11 bases between the germline ends. CDR3 coding DNA: TGCGCCAGCAGTCCCGGACGGATTAGCAATCAGCCCCAGCATTTT. This codes for CASSPGRISNQPQHF.

This clonotype was counted only a few times. The DNA of the CDR3 is TGTGCCAGCAGCCCAGTCAGGGGCATGAACACTGAAGCTTTCTTT. Translated: CASSPVRGMNTEAFF. The rearrangement joins TRBV7-2 to TRBJ1-1; TRBD1 is a possible D gene (6 bases). Per germline, CDR1 SGHTA and CDR2 FQGNSA. Trimming removed 5 bases from V and 0 bases from J, with 13 bases in between. This CDR3 is built from 15 residues.

In its sample, this clonotype was seen a few times. The chain recombines TRBV20-1 with TRBJ1-6; perhaps TRBD1 as D (6 bases). V shed 3 bases and J shed 5 bases, with 11 bases lying between them. Germline CDR1 is DFQATT and CDR2 is SNEGSKA (reference sequence). The CDR3 length is 14 residues. This CDR3 is CSASINRDNSPLHF. CDR3 nucleotide sequence: TGCAGTGCTAGTATTAACAGGGATAATTCACCCCTCCACTTT.

The V and J genes are TRBV6-1 and TRBJ1-3; D is perhaps TRBD1 (6 bases). The CDR3 runs 14 residues. Germline V gene sequence: CDR1 MNHNS, CDR2 SASEGT. V was clipped by 5 bases and J by 0 bases, with 8 bases between them. The CDR3 reads CASSRTDSGNTIYF. The CDR3 DNA follows: TGTGCCAGCAGTCGGACAGACTCTGGAAACACCATATATTTT.

This clonotype was recorded a few times. V gene TRBV20-1 combines with J gene TRBJ1-2, with D tentatively TRBD1 (5 bases). The CDR3 spans 13 residues. The V gene lost 6 bases and the J gene lost 2 bases, with 13 bases spanning the gap. Germline V lookup: CDR1 DFQATT, CDR2 SNEGSKA (reference sequence). In DNA form, the CDR3 reads TGCAGTGCCCCAGACAGCCGGAACTATGGCTACACCTTC. This sequence encodes CSAPDSRNYGYTF.

This chain joins TRBV20-1 and TRBJ2-7, with 8 positions matching TRBD1. This CDR3 comprises 15 residues. Trimming cost V 0 bases and J 5 bases; bases outside gene matches: 9. Germline loops: CDR1 DFQATT, CDR2 SNEGSKA (reference sequence). CDR3 region: CSARDTAGGFDEQYF. The CDR3 DNA is TGCAGTGCTAGAGATACGGCAGGGGGCTTCGACGAGCAGTACTTC.